These 20 T cell receptor beta chains were sequenced from one sample in a study of cytomegalovirus exposure and HLA in healthy donors. PCR amplification relied on 60 Vbeta primers (plus 13 Jbeta primers). Sequenced by immunoSEQ multiplex PCR; TCRdb stores in-frame clones only, minus some. The sample lists about 120,000 clones, around 74% occurring once. Sequencing was done on a sample of PBMCs. These receptors were obtained from a man aged 55 to 70 in good health and CMV-seropositive.

The gene calls are TRBV5-6 and TRBJ2-3, with TRBD1 as a possible D gene (6 bases). Trimming removed 4 bases at V and 10 bases at J, with 16 bases between. The CDR3 is 13 residues long. CDR1 SGHDT and CDR2 YYEEEE come from the germline V gene. The CDR3, as DNA: TGTGCCAGCAGCCTTCGGGACACAAGGTCGCAGTATTTT. It encodes CASSLRDTRSQYF.

The rearrangement links TRBV6-1 to TRBJ1-1, with TRBD1 identical over 8 bases. The J segment lost 4 bases and the V segment lost 0 bases, leaving 7 bases of the junction unmatched. This CDR3 comprises 16 residues. Germline V gives CDR1 MNHNS, CDR2 SASEGT. The CDR3 protein is CASSEARGLWGTEAFF. CDR3 nucleotides: TGTGCCAGCAGTGAAGCCAGGGGGCTGTGGGGCACTGAAGCTTTCTTT.

The rearrangement links TRBV5-1 to TRBJ2-7; 11 bases are a match to TRBD1. CDR1 and CDR2 from the germline V gene are SGHRS and YFSETQ. This CDR3 has 16 amino acids. Unmatched junction bases numbered 5, after V lost 1 base and J lost 2 bases. The DNA of the CDR3 is TGCGCCAGCAGCTTGTGGGGGACAGGGGGTACCTACGAGCAGTACTTC. Translating it yields CASSLWGTGGTYEQYF.

The rearrangement uses TRBV6-5 and TRBJ2-3; no clear D. The CDR3 extends over 14 amino acids. Germline-derived CDR1 and CDR2 are MNHEY and SVGAGI. The V end was cut by 5 bases, the J end by 2 bases, with 11 bases between. DNA of the CDR3: TGTGCCAGCAGTCTCGGGTTACCCACAGATACGCAGTATTTT. Its translation: CASSLGLPTDTQYF.

V and J are TRBV7-2 and TRBJ1-2, with 8 positions matching TRBD1. The germline gives CDR1 SGHTA, CDR2 FQGNSA. The CDR3 is 15 residues long. V gave up 1 base and J gave up 7 bases; unmatched junction bases: 8. CDR3 loop: CASSLVATGDGGYTF. In DNA, the CDR3 is TGTGCCAGCAGCTTAGTGGCGACAGGGGATGGTGGCTACACCTTC. Combining the CDR3 with reference TRBV7-2 and TRBJ1-2 gives the whole variable domain GAGVSQSPSNKVTEKGKDVELRCDPISGHTALYWYRQSLGQGLEFLIYFQGNSAPDKSGLPSDRFSAERTGGSVSTLTIQRTQQEDSAVYLCASSLVATGDGGYTFGSGTRLTVV.

V usage is TRBV6-4 and J usage is TRBJ2-3; D might be TRBD1 (6 bases). Trimming took off 3 bases at V and 3 bases at J, with 13 bases between the two ends. Germline V CDR1 and CDR2: MRHNA, SNTAGT. The CDR3 is 15 amino acids. The CDR3 DNA sequence: TGTGCCAGCAGTGATGAGCAGGGGCCAACAGATACGCAGTATTTT. This gives the protein CASSDEQGPTDTQYF.

The chain carries TRBV4-1 and TRBJ1-5; TRBD1 is a possible D gene (6 bases). This CDR3 contains 18 residues. Germline assignment: CDR1 MGHRA and CDR2 YSYEKL. V was clipped by 2 bases and J by 0 bases, with 17 bases between them. DNA for the CDR3: TGCGCCAGCAGCCAACCCCCCAGGGGCCAATATAGCAATCAGCCCCAGCATTTT. Its protein is CASSQPPRGQYSNQPQHF.

The chain joins TRBV7-3 to TRBJ1-2; TRBD1 is a possible D gene (5 bases). Germline V CDR1 and CDR2: SGHTA, FQGTGA. The germline V and J ends were trimmed by 2 bases and 3 bases, with 13 bases remaining between them. The CDR3 totals 15 residues. This CDR3 reads CASSLALRGDYGYTF. In DNA, the CDR3 is TGTGCCAGCAGCTTAGCTCTCCGGGGGGACTATGGCTACACCTTC.

The CDR3 region has the DNA TGTGCCAGCAGCTTGGCGTCAGAAAGTGAAAAACTGTTTTTT. Translated: CASSLASESEKLFF. The J gene is TRBJ1-4, the V gene TRBV5-6; D gene unclear. V lost 0 bases to trimming and J lost 7 bases, with 10 bases between them. Germline V gene lookup returns CDR1 SGHDT and CDR2 YYEEEE. CDR3 size: 14 residues.

There are a few counts of this clone. V usage is TRBV6-4 and J usage is TRBJ1-1; D might be TRBD1 (5 bases). V lost 5 bases, J lost 1 base, and 8 bases lay in between. Germline V gene lookup returns CDR1 MRHNA and CDR2 SNTAGT. The CDR3 is made up of 13 amino acids. CDR3 sequence reads: CASSYQGNTEAFF. The CDR3 DNA follows: TGTGCCAGCAGTTATCAGGGGAACACTGAAGCTTTCTTT.

CDR3 sequence: CASSLDGLAGGSGTYNEQFF. CDR3 bases: TGTGCCAGCAGCTTGGACGGACTAGCGGGAGGGTCTGGGACCTACAATGAGCAGTTCTTC. The chain is built from TRBV5-4 and TRBJ2-1, with TRBD2 matching 15 bases. The CDR3 totals 20 residues. V shed 0 bases, J shed 2 bases, and the junction held 9 bases outside the gene matches. The V gene's germline CDR1 is SGHNT and CDR2 YYREEE (reference sequence).

The gene calls are TRBV6-1 and TRBJ1-6; 7 bases are shared with TRBD1. This CDR3 spans 14 amino acids. The germline CDR1 and CDR2 sequences are MNHNS and SASEGT. Unmatched junction bases numbered 1, after V lost 2 bases and J lost 6 bases. The CDR3: CASSEQGVNSPLHF. The CDR3 nucleotides read TGTGCCAGCAGTGAACAGGGGGTTAATTCACCCCTCCACTTT.

The gene calls are TRBV6-1 and TRBJ1-4; D is unclear. Germline values: CDR1 MNHNS, CDR2 SASEGT. The germline V and J ends were trimmed by 4 bases and 0 bases, with 6 bases remaining between them. CDR3 length equals 14 residues. The CDR3 nucleotides are TGTGCCAGCAGTGTAAGCGCAACTAATGAAAAACTGTTTTTT. The encoded protein is CASSVSATNEKLFF.

This chain uses TRBV10-1 with TRBJ2-3, with D hard to call. This CDR3 has 15 amino acids. Germline V gene lookup returns CDR1 WNHNN and CDR2 SYGVQD (reference sequence). Trimming stripped 3 bases from V and 4 bases from J, with 14 bases between. The CDR3 reads CASSERVSGADTQYF. CDR3 DNA: TGCGCCAGCAGTGAACGGGTCTCCGGCGCAGATACGCAGTATTTT.

V and J are TRBV23-1 and TRBJ1-5; D unclear. TRBV23-1 is known as an ORF, though its function is uncertain. This CDR3 contains 12 residues. Trimming cost V 7 bases and J 4 bases, with 8 bases left between them. The CDR3 nucleotides are TGCGCCAGCATCCCGGGGAATCAGCCCCAGCATTTT. Protein product: CASIPGNQPQHF.

This clone was observed a single time. The V gene is TRBV10-3, the J gene TRBJ1-1; 10 bases are a match to TRBD1. The CDR3 has 13 amino acids. Germline V CDR1 and CDR2: ENHRY, SYGVKD. J gave up 4 bases and V 8 bases, and 4 bases lay outside the gene matches. CDR3 in DNA: TGTGCCATCGGGACAGGGGAAAGCACTGAAGCTTTCTTT. This sequence encodes CAIGTGESTEAFF.

The J gene is TRBJ2-5, the V gene TRBV2; 8 bases match TRBD1. The CDR3 loop spans 16 amino acids. The trim removed 4 bases at V and 2 bases at J, leaving 9 bases unmatched. The germline V gene has CDR1 SNHLY and CDR2 FYNNEI. In DNA, the CDR3 is TGTGCCAGCAGTGGGGGGCTAACAGGGGGTCAAGAGACCCAGTACTTC. It codes for CASSGGLTGGQETQYF.

V gene TRBV2 combines with J gene TRBJ2-2; weak D call: TRBD1 (6 bases). CDR3 length: 16 amino acids. Germline assignment: CDR1 SNHLY and CDR2 FYNNEI. Trimming took off 6 bases at V and 4 bases at J, with 18 bases between the two ends. The CDR3 DNA reads TGTGCCAGCAGCTCAGGGGAAGGTAGTGGCACCGGGGAGCTGTTTTTT. Protein: CASSSGEGSGTGELFF.

The chain uses TRBV19 and TRBJ1-5; TRBD1 might be the D (5 bases). The V and J ends lost 6 bases and 4 bases respectively, with 16 bases between them. Looked up from germline, CDR1 is LNHDA and CDR2 is SQIVND (reference sequence). This CDR3 comprises 15 residues. This chain's CDR3 is CASRTDGQGNQPQHF. The CDR3 DNA sequence: TGTGCCAGTAGGACTGACGGGCAGGGAAATCAGCCCCAGCATTTT.

J is TRBJ1-4 and V is TRBV5-1; D is possibly TRBD1 (6 bases). Germline V gene lookup returns CDR1 SGHRS and CDR2 YFSETQ. V dropped 0 bases and J dropped 8 bases, with 14 bases sitting between them. The CDR3 is 15 residues long. The DNA of the CDR3 is TGCGCCAGCAGCTTGGTTGGGACAACACAAGAAAAACTGTTTTTT. Amino acid sequence: CASSLVGTTQEKLFF.